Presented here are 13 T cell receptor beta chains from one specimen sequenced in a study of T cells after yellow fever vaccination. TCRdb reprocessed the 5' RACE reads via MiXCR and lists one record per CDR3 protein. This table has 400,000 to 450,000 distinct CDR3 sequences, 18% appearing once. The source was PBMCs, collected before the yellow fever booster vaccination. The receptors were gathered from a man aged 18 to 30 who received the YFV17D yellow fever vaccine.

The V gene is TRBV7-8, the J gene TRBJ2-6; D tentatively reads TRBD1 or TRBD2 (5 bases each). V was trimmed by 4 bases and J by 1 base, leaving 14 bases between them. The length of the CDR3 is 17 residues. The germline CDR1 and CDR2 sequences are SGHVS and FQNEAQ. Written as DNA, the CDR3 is TGTGCCAGCAGCTATCCGGGACGGCGTTCTGGGGCCAACGTCCTGACTTTC. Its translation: CASSYPGRRSGANVLTF.

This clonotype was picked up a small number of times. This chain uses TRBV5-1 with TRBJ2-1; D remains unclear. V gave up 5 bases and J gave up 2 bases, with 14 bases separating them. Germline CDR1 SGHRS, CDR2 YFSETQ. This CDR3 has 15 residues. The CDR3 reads CASSSSVLTYNEQFF. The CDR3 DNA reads TGCGCCAGCAGTTCCTCAGTCCTTACCTACAATGAGCAGTTCTTC.

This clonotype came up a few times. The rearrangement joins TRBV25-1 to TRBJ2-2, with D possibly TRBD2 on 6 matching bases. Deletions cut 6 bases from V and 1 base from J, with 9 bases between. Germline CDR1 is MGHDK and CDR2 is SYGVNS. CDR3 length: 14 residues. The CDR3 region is CASRSAGNTGELFF. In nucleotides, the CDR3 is TGTGCCAGCAGATCAGCGGGGAACACCGGGGAGCTGTTTTTT. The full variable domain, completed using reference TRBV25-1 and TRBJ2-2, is EADIYQTPRYLVIGTGKKITLECSQTMGHDKMYWYQQDPGMELHLIHYSYGVNSTEKGDLSSESTVSRIRTEHFPLTLESARPSHTSQYLCASRSAGNTGELFFGEGSRLTVL.

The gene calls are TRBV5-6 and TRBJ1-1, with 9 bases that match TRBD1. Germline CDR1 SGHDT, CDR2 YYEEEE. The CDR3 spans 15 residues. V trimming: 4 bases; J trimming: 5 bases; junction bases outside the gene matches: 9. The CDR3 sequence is CASSPNRGRRTEAFF. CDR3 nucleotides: TGTGCCAGCAGCCCCAACAGGGGGCGTAGGACTGAAGCTTTCTTT.

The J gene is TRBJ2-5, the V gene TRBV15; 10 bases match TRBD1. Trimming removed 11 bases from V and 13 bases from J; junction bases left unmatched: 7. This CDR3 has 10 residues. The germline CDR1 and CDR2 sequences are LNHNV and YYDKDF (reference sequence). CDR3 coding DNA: TGTGCCGCACCACGGGACAGGGGGTACTTC. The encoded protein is CAAPRDRGYF.

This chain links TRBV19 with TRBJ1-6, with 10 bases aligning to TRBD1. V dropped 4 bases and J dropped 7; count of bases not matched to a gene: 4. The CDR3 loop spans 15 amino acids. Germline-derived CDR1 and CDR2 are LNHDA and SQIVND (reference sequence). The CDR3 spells CASSKDRGWNSPLHF. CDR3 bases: TGTGCCAGTAGTAAGGACAGGGGGTGGAATTCACCCCTCCACTTT.

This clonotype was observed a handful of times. This chain's CDR3 is CASRTSGGAVHEQYF. CDR3 nucleotides: TGTGCCAGCAGGACTAGCGGGGGGGCCGTCCACGAGCAGTACTTC. This sequence joins TRBV6-5 and TRBJ2-7, with 14 positions matching TRBD2. CDR1 and CDR2 (germline): MNHEY, SVGAGI. With V trimmed by 6 bases and J by 5 bases, 6 bases remained unmatched. This CDR3 contains 15 residues.

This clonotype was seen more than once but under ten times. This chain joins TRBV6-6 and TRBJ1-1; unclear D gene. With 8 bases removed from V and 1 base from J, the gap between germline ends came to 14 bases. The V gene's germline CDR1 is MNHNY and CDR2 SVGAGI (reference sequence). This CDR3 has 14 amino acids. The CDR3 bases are TGTGCCAGCTGGCTTGGTGGGCGGAACACTGAAGCTTTCTTT. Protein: CASWLGGRNTEAFF.

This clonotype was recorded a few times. The CDR3 here is CASSLVARGQETQYF. For the CDR3, the DNA is TGTGCCAGCAGCTTAGTTGCCAGGGGGCAAGAGACCCAGTACTTC. The rearrangement links TRBV7-6 to TRBJ2-5; 7 bases fit TRBD1. The germline V gene has CDR1 SGHVS and CDR2 FNYEAQ. The CDR3 is 15 amino acids. Germline trimming cut 1 base from V and 2 bases from J; bases unmatched to any gene: 4.

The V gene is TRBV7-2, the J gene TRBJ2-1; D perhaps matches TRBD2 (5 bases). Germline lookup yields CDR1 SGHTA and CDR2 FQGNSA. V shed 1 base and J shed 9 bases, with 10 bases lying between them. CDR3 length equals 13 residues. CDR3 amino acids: CASSLDRGSEQFF. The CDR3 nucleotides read TGTGCCAGCAGCTTAGATCGGGGTAGTGAGCAGTTCTTC. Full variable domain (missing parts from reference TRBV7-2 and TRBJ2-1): GAGVSQSPSNKVTEKGKDVELRCDPISGHTALYWYRQSLGQGLEFLIYFQGNSAPDKSGLPSDRFSAERTGGSVSTLTIQRTQQEDSAVYLCASSLDRGSEQFFGPGTRLTVL.

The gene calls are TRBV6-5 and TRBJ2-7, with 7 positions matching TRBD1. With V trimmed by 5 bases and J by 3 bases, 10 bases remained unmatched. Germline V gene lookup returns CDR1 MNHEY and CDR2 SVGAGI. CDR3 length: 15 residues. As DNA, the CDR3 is TGTGCCAGCAGTCCCTCAGGGGGAACCCTCTACGAGCAGTACGTC. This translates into CASSPSGGTLYEQYV.

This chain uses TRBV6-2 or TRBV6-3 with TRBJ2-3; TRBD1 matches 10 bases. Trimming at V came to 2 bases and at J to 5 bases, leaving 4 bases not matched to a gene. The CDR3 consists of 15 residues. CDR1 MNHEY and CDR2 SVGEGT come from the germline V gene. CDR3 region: CASSYGTGEVDTQYF. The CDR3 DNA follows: TGTGCCAGCAGTTACGGGACAGGGGAGGTAGATACGCAGTATTTT.

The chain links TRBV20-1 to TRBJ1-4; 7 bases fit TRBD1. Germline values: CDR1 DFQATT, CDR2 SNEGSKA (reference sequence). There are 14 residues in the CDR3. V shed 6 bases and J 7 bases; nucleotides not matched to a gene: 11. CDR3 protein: CSAAKTGLGEKLFF. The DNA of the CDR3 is TGCAGTGCGGCTAAGACAGGGCTGGGTGAAAAACTGTTTTTT.